This TCR beta chain was sequenced for a study of blood T cell repertoires in COVID-19. For the study at large: Acute and convalescent COVID-19 specimens originated in the United States, Italy and Spain. The analysed material was cDNA or gDNA that came from T cells, B-cell-depleted T cells, or PBMCs.

The repertoire was sequenced with immunoSEQ multiplex PCR; TCRdb's copy has only in-frame clones and lacks some. The repertoire holds approximately 160,000 clones, 90% seen once, with over 15% in the top ten. CDR3 length: 16 amino acids. Looked up from germline, CDR1 is MNHEY and CDR2 is SVGEGT. Deletions cut 0 bases from V and 3 bases from J, with 15 bases between. The chain joins TRBV6-2 or TRBV6-3 to TRBJ2-7, with D perhaps matching TRBD2 (6 bases). Sequencing input: peripheral blood. This clonotype was obtained from a man aged 60 to 75 with active or convalescent COVID-19. The CDR3, as DNA: TGTGCCAGCAGTTACTCGGCGGGACGGAAGCACTACGAGCAGTACTTC. This gives the protein CASSYSAGRKHYEQYF.